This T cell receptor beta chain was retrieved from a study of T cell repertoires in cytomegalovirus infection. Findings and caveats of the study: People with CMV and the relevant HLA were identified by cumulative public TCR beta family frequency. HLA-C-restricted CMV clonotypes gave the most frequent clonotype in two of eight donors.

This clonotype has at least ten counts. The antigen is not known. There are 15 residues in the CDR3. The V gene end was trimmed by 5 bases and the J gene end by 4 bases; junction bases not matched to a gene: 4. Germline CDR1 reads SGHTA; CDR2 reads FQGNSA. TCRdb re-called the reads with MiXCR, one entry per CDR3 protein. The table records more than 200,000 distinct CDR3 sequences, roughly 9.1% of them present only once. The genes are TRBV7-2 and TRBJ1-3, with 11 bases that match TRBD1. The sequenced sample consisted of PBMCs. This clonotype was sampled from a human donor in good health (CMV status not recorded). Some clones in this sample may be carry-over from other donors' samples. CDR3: CASSLGTGGGNTIYF. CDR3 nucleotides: TGTGCCAGCAGCCTAGGGACAGGGGGGGGAAACACCATATATTTT. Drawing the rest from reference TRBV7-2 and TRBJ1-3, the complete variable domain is GAGVSQSPSNKVTEKGKDVELRCDPISGHTALYWYRQSLGQGLEFLIYFQGNSAPDKSGLPSDRFSAERTGGSVSTLTIQRTQQEDSAVYLCASSLGTGGGNTIYFGEGSWLTVV.